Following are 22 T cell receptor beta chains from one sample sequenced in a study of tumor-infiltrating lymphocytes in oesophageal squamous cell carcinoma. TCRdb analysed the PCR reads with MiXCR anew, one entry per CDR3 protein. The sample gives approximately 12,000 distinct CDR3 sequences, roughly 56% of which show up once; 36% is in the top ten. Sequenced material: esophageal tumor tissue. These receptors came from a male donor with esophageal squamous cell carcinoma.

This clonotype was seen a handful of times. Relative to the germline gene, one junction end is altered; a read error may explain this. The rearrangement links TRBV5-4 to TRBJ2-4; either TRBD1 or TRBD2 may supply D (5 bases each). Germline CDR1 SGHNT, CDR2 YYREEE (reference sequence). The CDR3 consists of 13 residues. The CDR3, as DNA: TGTGCCAGCAGCCTAACCCCCCGGGACCATATTAACTTC. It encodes CASSLTPRDHINF.

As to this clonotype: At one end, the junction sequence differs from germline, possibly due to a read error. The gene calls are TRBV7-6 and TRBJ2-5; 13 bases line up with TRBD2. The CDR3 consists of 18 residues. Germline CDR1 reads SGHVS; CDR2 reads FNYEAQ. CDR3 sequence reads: CASSSGTPGLAGQETQYF. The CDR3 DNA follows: TGTGCTAGCAGCTCCGGCACCCCGGGACTAGCGGGACAAGAGACCCAGTACTTC.

The CDR3 here is CASSSGGTGYHETQYF. In DNA form, the CDR3 reads TGTGCCAGCAGTTCCGGGGGGACAGGGTATCATGAGACCCAGTACTTC. The rearrangement links TRBV28 to TRBJ2-1; 9 nucleotides align to TRBD1. TRBJ2-5 matches the DNA end more closely, so the J call is doubtful. The CDR3 spans 16 residues. Germline CDR1 MDHEN, CDR2 SYDVKM.

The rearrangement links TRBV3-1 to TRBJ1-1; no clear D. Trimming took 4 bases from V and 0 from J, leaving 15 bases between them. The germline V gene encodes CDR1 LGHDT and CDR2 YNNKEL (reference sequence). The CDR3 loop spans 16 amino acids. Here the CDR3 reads CASSPRALFVNTEAFF. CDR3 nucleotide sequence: TGTGCCAGCAGCCCGCGGGCCCTGTTTGTGAACACTGAAGCTTTCTTT.

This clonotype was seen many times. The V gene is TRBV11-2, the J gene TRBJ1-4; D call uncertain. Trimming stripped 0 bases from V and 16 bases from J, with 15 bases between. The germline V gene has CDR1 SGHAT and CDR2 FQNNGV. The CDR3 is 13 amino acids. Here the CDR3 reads CASSLDQDGSKFF. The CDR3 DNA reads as TGTGCCAGCAGCTTAGATCAGGACGGGTCTAAGTTTTTT.

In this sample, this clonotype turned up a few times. Here the CDR3 reads CATIAPGDEQFF. In DNA, the CDR3 is TGCGCCACTATAGCACCGGGGGATGAGCAGTTCTTC. V is TRBV10-2 and J is TRBJ2-1; D may be TRBD2 (6 bases). Trimming shortened V by 10 bases and J by 8 bases, and 15 bases separated the two germline ends. Germline-derived CDR1 and CDR2 are WSHSY and SAAADI. The CDR3 loop spans 12 amino acids.

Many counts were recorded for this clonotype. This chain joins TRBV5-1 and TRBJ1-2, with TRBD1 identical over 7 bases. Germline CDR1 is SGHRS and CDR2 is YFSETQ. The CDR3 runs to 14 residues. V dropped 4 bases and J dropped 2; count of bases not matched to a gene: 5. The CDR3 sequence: CASSVGTENYGYTF. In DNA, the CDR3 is TGCGCCAGCAGCGTCGGGACAGAGAACTATGGCTACACCTTC.

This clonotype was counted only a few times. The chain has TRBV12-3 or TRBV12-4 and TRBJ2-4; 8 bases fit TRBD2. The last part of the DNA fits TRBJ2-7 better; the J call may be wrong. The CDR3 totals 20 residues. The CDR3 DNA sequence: TGTGCCAGCAGTTTAATACGGTCGGATCTTCTAGCGGGCCTCCCCTACGAGCAGTACTTC. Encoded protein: CASSLIRSDLLAGLPYEQYF.

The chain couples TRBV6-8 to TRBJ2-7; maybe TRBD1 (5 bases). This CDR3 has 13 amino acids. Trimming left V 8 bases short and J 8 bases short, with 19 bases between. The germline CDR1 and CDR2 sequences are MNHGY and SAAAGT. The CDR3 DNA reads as TGTGCCAGCCATAGGGGCGAACGTACGAAGCAGTACTTC. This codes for CASHRGERTKQYF.

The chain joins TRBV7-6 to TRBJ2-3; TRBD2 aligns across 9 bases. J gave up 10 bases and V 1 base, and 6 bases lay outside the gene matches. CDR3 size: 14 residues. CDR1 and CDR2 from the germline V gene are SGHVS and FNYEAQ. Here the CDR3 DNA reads TGTGCCAGCAGCTTAGGAGGCGGGAGGGGTGCGCAGTATTTT. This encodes CASSLGGGRGAQYF. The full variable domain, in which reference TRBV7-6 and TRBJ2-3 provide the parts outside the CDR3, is GAGVSQSPRYKVTKRGQDVALRCDPISGHVSLYWYRQALGQGPEFLTYFNYEAQQDKSGLPNDRFSAERPEGSISTLTIQRTEQRDSAMYRCASSLGGGRGAQYFGPGTRLTVL.

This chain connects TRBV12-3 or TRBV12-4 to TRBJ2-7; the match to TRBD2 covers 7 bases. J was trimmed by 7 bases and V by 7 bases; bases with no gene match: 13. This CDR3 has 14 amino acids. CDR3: CASTRRGRGVEQYF. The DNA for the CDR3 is TGTGCCAGCACCCGCCGGGGGAGGGGCGTTGAGCAGTACTTC.

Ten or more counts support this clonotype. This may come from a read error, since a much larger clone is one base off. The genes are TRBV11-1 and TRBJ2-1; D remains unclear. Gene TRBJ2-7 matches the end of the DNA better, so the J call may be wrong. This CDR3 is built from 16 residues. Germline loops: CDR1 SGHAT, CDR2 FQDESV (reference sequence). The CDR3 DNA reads TGTGCCAGCAGCTTATTTATAACGGAGCCGTACAATGAGCAGTACTTC. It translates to CASSLFITEPYNEQYF.

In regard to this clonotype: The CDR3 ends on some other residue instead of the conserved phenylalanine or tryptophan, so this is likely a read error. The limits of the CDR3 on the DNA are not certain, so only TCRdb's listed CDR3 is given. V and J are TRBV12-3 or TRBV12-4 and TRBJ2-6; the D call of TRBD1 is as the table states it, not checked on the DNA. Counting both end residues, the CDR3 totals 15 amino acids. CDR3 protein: CASRSRGGETQYFGA.

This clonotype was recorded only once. CDR3 sequence: CASSFHSMRTATFKETQYF. As DNA, the CDR3 is TGTGCCAGCAGCTTTCATAGTATGAGGACAGCGACTTTTAAAGAGACCCAGTACTTC. The rearrangement joins TRBV11-2 to TRBJ2-5, with D tentatively TRBD1 (6 bases). Germline CDR1 and CDR2: SGHAT and FQNNGV. CDR3 size: 19 residues. With 3 bases removed from V and 3 bases from J, the gap between germline ends came to 26 bases.

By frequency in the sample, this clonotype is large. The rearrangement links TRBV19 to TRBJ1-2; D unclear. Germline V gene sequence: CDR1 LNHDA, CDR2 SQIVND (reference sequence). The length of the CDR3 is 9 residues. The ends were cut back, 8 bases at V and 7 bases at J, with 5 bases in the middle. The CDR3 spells CASGRGYTF. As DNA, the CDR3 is TGTGCCAGTGGACGTGGCTACACCTTC.

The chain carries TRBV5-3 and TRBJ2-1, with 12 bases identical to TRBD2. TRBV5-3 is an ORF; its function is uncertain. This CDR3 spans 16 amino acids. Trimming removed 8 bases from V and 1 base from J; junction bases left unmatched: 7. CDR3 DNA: TGTGCCAGCAGCCCGACTAGCGGGAGTTCCTACAATGAGCAGTTCTTC. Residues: CASSPTSGSSYNEQFF.

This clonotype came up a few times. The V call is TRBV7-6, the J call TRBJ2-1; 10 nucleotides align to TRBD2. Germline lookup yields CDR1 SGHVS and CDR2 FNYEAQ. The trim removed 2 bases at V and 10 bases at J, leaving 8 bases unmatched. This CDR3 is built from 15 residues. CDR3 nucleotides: TGTGCCAGCAGCTTAAGGCTAGCGGGAGATGGGGAGCAGTTCTTC. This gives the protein CASSLRLAGDGEQFF. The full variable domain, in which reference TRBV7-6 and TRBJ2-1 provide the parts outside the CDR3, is GAGVSQSPRYKVTKRGQDVALRCDPISGHVSLYWYRQALGQGPEFLTYFNYEAQQDKSGLPNDRFSAERPEGSISTLTIQRTEQRDSAMYRCASSLRLAGDGEQFFGPGTRLTVL.

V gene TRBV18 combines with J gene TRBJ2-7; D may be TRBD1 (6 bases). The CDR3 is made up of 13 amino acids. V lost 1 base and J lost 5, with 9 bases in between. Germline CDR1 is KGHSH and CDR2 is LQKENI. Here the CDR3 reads CASSPLPGDEQYF. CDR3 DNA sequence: TGTGCCAGCTCACCACTACCAGGGGACGAGCAGTACTTC.

CDR3 in amino acids: CASSITYGADTQYF. The CDR3 DNA is TGTGCCAGCAGTATTACATATGGGGCAGATACGCAGTATTTT. The chain joins TRBV6-6 to TRBJ2-3, with D unclear. V was clipped by 5 bases and J by 4 bases, with 13 bases between them. The CDR3 has 14 amino acids. The germline V gene encodes CDR1 MNHNY and CDR2 SVGAGI (reference sequence).

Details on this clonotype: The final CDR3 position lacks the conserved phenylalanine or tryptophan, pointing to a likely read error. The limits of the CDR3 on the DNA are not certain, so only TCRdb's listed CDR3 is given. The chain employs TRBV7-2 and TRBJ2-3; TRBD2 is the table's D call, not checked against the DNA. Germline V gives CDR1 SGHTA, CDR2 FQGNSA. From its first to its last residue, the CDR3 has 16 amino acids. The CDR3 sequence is CASSPRDNSYEQYFGP.

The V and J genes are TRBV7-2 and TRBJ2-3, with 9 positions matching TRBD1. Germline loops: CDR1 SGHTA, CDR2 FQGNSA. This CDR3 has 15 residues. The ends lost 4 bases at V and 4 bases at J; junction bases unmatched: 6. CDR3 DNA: TGTGCCAGCAGCTCCTCACAGGGGGCGGCAGATACGCAGTATTTT. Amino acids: CASSSSQGAADTQYF.

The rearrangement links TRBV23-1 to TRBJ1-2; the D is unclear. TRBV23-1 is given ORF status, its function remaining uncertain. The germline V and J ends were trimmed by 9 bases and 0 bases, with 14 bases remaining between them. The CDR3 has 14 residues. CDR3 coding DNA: TGCGCCAGTCGCCTGGGCCCAACTAACTATGGCTACACCTTC. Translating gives CASRLGPTNYGYTF.